This T cell receptor (beta chain) comes out of a study of blood T cell repertoires in COVID-19. Study-level information: Samples of COVID-19 (acute and convalescent) were obtained from the United States, Italy and Spain. Nucleic acid was either cDNA or gDNA, and it came from T cells, B-cell-depleted T cells, or PBMCs.

Methods used by the authors: Amplifying reference gene primers gave estimates of nucleated cell counts. Method: immunoSEQ multiplex PCR; TCRdb's copy keeps in-frame clones and lacks some. That table supplies the V and J calls and clone size; D and trimming were determined from the DNA. This sample has about 70,000 clones, with 88% found just once. Sequencing was carried out using peripheral blood. The sequence came from a human donor in a cohort sampled during active COVID-19.

The CDR3 is CASSARLGRADTQYF. In nucleotides, the CDR3 is TGTGCCAGCAGCGCCCGACTCGGTCGGGCAGATACGCAGTATTTT. The chain employs TRBV9 and TRBJ2-3; no firm D call. The germline V and J ends were trimmed by 3 bases and 4 bases, with 15 bases remaining between them. The V gene's germline CDR1 is SGDLS and CDR2 YYNGEE. This CDR3 is built from 15 residues.